These 21 T cell receptor beta chains were all obtained from the same sample, sequenced in a study of T cell repertoires in ileal Crohn's disease. Sequencing was performed with immunoSEQ multiplex PCR; in TCRdb, only in-frame clones are kept and a portion is missing. The sample has about 62,000 clones; less than 90% are singletons. Time point defined: neoterminal ileum biopsy at postoperative endoscopy, about 6 months after surgery. Sequenced sample: ileal tissue. The receptors were gathered from an adult with Crohn's disease.

The gene calls are TRBV6-5 and TRBJ1-2, with unresolved D. The CDR3 extends over 14 amino acids. Germline assignment: CDR1 MNHEY and CDR2 SVGAGI. V was trimmed by 5 bases and J by 6 bases, leaving 16 bases between them. CDR3 region: CASSRTGSFNGYTF. The CDR3 DNA is TGTGCCAGCAGTCGAACGGGGTCCTTTAATGGCTACACCTTC.

The gene calls are TRBV7-3 and TRBJ1-1, with D possibly TRBD1 on 6 matching bases. CDR1 SGHTA and CDR2 FQGTGA come from the germline V gene. The V end lost 5 bases, the J end lost 1 base, and 8 bases lay between the germline ends. This CDR3 is built from 13 residues. This chain's CDR3 is CASSVQGNTEAFF. CDR3 coding DNA: TGTGCCAGCAGCGTACAGGGGAACACTGAAGCTTTCTTT.

The chain has TRBV5-8 and TRBJ2-3, with D possibly matching TRBD1 (7 bases). This CDR3 contains 13 residues. The V gene's germline CDR1 is SGHTS and CDR2 YDEGEE. V lost 5 bases to trimming and J lost 4 bases, with 11 bases between them. CDR3 DNA sequence: TGTGCCAGCAGTCAGGGGGGAGCAGATACGCAGTATTTT. Residues: CASSQGGADTQYF.

This clone was picked up one time. The CDR3 protein is CASSPRPKTSGSHMETQYF. CDR3 sequence (DNA): TGTGCCAGCAGCCCCCGCCCGAAGACTAGCGGGAGTCATATGGAGACCCAGTACTTC. The chain uses TRBV7-9 and TRBJ2-5; the match to TRBD2 covers 12 bases. The CDR3 length is 19 residues. The germline V gene encodes CDR1 SEHNR and CDR2 FQNEAQ (reference sequence). After removal of 5 bases from V and 5 bases from J, the junction contained 18 bases not matched to a gene.

The chain employs TRBV7-2 and TRBJ1-3; 12 positions agree with TRBD1. CDR1 and CDR2 (germline): SGHTA, FQGNSA. The V and J ends lost 4 bases and 4 bases, in that order; junction bases with no gene match: 14. The CDR3 runs 19 residues. CDR3 nucleotide sequence: TGTGCCAGCAGCTCGATCCGGGACAGGGGGCGCTTATCCGGAAACACCATATATTTT. It encodes CASSSIRDRGRLSGNTIYF.

The chain combines TRBV25-1 with TRBJ2-1, with a possible D match to TRBD1 (6 bases). Trimming cost V 6 bases and J 6 bases, with 15 bases left between them. This CDR3 spans 14 amino acids. The V gene's germline CDR1 is MGHDK and CDR2 SYGVNS. In DNA, the CDR3 is TGTGCCAGCAGCCGTCAGGGGCCCCTCAATGAGCAGTTCTTC. This sequence encodes CASSRQGPLNEQFF.

This CDR3 is CASSLRVRTGTDQPQHF. The CDR3 region has the DNA TGTGCCAGCAGCTTGAGAGTAAGAACAGGGACGGATCAGCCCCAGCATTTT. The J gene is TRBJ1-5, the V gene TRBV5-8, with D maybe TRBD1 (6 bases). The CDR3 has 17 residues. The germline CDR1 and CDR2 sequences are SGHTS and YDEGEE. Trimming pared 1 base from V and 5 bases from J, leaving 19 bases between.

The chain uses TRBV2 and TRBJ1-1; 7 bases agree with TRBD1. Per the germline V gene, CDR1 is SNHLY and CDR2 is FYNNEI. This CDR3 contains 12 residues. V dropped 6 bases and J dropped 5; count of bases not matched to a gene: 3. In DNA form, the CDR3 reads TGTGCCAGCAGGCGGGACAGAACTGAAGCTTTCTTT. The encoded protein is CASRRDRTEAFF.

Regarding this clone: A junction boundary mismatches the germline segment, possibly from a read error. This chain connects TRBV5-5 to TRBJ1-3; D gene unclear. The CDR3 is made up of 14 amino acids. Germline-derived CDR1 and CDR2 are SGHKS and YYEKEE (reference sequence). Here the CDR3 DNA reads TGTGCCAGCAGCTTTCAGGTGGCTGGGAACACCATATATTTT. Encoded protein: CASSFQVAGNTIYF. Using reference TRBV5-5 and TRBJ1-3 for the parts outside the CDR3, the full variable domain is DAGVTQSPTHLIKTRGQQVTLRCSPISGHKSVSWYQQVLGQGPQFIFQYYEKEERGRGNFPDRFSARQFPNYSSELNVNALLLGDSALYLCASSFQVAGNTIYFGEGSWLTVV.

CDR3 nucleotide sequence: TGTGCCAGCAGCCGACAGGACAACGAGCAGTACGTC. This codes for CASSRQDNEQYV. The V and J genes are TRBV5-5 and TRBJ2-7; possible D gene TRBD1, 6 bases. Germline V gene lookup returns CDR1 SGHKS and CDR2 YYEKEE (reference sequence). This CDR3 is 12 amino acids long. Between the trimmed V and J ends, which lost 4 bases and 5 bases, there was a span of 10 bases.

This chain joins TRBV2 and TRBJ1-5; 7 nucleotides align to TRBD1. The germline CDR1 and CDR2 sequences are SNHLY and FYNNEI. V lost 1 base to trimming and J lost 6 bases; unmatched junction nucleotides: 6. The CDR3 consists of 15 residues. The CDR3 DNA sequence: TGTGCCAGCAGTGAAGAAGGAGGGGGCGGTCAGCCCCAGCATTTT. Translated: CASSEEGGGGQPQHF.

The gene calls are TRBV6-1 and TRBJ1-2, with TRBD1 identical over 8 bases. V was clipped by 8 bases and J by 2 bases; unmatched bases: 10. The CDR3 length is 15 residues. Germline values: CDR1 MNHNS, CDR2 SASEGT. The CDR3 nucleotides read TGTGCCAGCTATTCAAAAACAGGGGGAAACTATGGCTACACCTTC. Amino acids: CASYSKTGGNYGYTF.

The chain uses TRBV20-1 and TRBJ2-7, with D tentatively TRBD1 (5 bases). Looked up from germline, CDR1 is DFQATT and CDR2 is SNEGSKA (reference sequence). The CDR3 runs 11 residues. V lost 3 bases, J lost 4 bases, and 7 bases lay in between. The CDR3 region is CSASKGYEQYF. The CDR3 coding sequence is TGCAGTGCTAGTAAGGGGTACGAGCAGTACTTC.

The rearrangement joins TRBV28 to TRBJ2-7, with 8 nucleotides matching TRBD1. Germline-derived CDR1 and CDR2 are MDHEN and SYDVKM. Trimming removed 6 bases from V and 7 bases from J; junction bases left unmatched: 14. This CDR3 is built from 15 residues. The DNA for the CDR3 is TGTGCCAGCAGCCTTAGGCAGGGGGCCATTTGGGAGCAGTACTTC. Translating gives CASSLRQGAIWEQYF.

V usage is TRBV5-1 and J usage is TRBJ2-2, with D maybe TRBD1 (6 bases). The CDR3 contains 15 residues. The V gene's germline CDR1 is SGHRS and CDR2 YFSETQ. The V and J ends lost 4 bases and 2 bases respectively, with 12 bases between them. The CDR3 loop is CASSKGQTNTGELFF. The CDR3 region has the DNA TGCGCCAGCAGCAAAGGACAGACAAACACCGGGGAGCTGTTTTTT.

In nucleotides, the CDR3 is TGTGCTAGTGGTTTCTCTCCGCTCCGACAGGGAGACAACTATGGCTACACCTTC. It specifies CASGFSPLRQGDNYGYTF. This chain connects TRBV12-5 to TRBJ1-2; 7 bases are shared with TRBD1. The CDR3 has 18 residues. Per germline, CDR1 LGHNT and CDR2 FRNRAP. V lost 3 bases to trimming and J lost 2 bases; unmatched junction nucleotides: 15.

Of note for this clone: At one end the junction does not follow the germline gene, possibly because of a read error. The chain recombines TRBV7-9 with TRBJ2-5, with D perhaps TRBD1 (6 bases). In germline, CDR1 is SEHNR, CDR2 FQNEAQ (reference sequence). The CDR3 loop spans 13 amino acids. As DNA, the CDR3 is TGTGCCAGCGGCTTGGGGGCTATGAGGACCCAGTACTTC. Protein: CASGLGAMRTQYF. Variable domain in full (rest from reference TRBV7-9 and TRBJ2-5): DTGVSQNPRHKITKRGQNVTFRCDPISEHNRLYWYRQTLGQGPEFLTYFQNEAQLEKSRLLSDRFSAERPKGSFSTLEIQRTEQGDSAMYLCASGLGAMRTQYFGPGTRLLVL.

The chain uses TRBV6-6 and TRBJ2-7, with TRBD2 as a possible D gene (7 bases). The CDR3 has 13 residues. The V end lost 3 bases, the J end lost 5 bases, and 11 bases lay between the germline ends. The V gene's germline CDR1 is MNHNY and CDR2 SVGAGI (reference sequence). The CDR3 reads CASSYLGGHEQYV. In DNA, the CDR3 is TGTGCCAGCAGTTATTTGGGGGGGCACGAGCAGTACGTC.

This clone was counted only a few times. The genes are TRBV10-3 and TRBJ1-5, with D tentatively TRBD1 (6 bases). This CDR3 has 13 amino acids. The V gene's germline CDR1 is ENHRY and CDR2 SYGVKD. With 4 bases removed from V and 7 bases from J, the gap between germline ends came to 11 bases. The CDR3 spells CAISGGGYQPQHF. The CDR3 nucleotides are TGTGCCATCAGTGGGGGGGGCTACCAGCCCCAGCATTTT.

V gene TRBV4-3 combines with J gene TRBJ2-5; 8 positions match TRBD2. The CDR3 sequence is 15 residues long. V lost 1 base and J lost 2; bases outside the gene matches: 3. Germline assignment: CDR1 LGHNA and CDR2 YSLEER. The CDR3 sequence: CASSQGTSQQETQYF. CDR3 bases: TGCGCCAGCAGCCAAGGGACTAGCCAACAAGAGACCCAGTACTTC.

This chain joins TRBV15 and TRBJ1-5; no clear D gene. The CDR3 runs 16 residues. CDR1 is LNHNV, CDR2 YYDKDF, per germline (reference sequence). Trimming shortened V by 4 bases and J by 2 bases, and 15 bases separated the two germline ends. CDR3 sequence (DNA): TGTGCCACCAGCAAAGCCGGACTGCCACGCAATCAGCCCCAGCATTTT. This sequence encodes CATSKAGLPRNQPQHF.